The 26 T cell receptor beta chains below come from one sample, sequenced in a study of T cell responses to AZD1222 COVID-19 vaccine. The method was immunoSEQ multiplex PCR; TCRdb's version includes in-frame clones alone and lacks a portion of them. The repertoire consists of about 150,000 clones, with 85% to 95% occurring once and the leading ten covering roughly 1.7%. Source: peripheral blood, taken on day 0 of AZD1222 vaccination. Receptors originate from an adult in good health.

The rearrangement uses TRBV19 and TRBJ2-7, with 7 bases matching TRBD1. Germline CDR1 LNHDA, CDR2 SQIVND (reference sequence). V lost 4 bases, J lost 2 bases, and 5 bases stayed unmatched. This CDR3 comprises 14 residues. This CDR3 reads CASSRQGTTYEQYF. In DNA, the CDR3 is TGTGCCAGTAGTAGACAGGGAACTACCTACGAGCAGTACTTC.

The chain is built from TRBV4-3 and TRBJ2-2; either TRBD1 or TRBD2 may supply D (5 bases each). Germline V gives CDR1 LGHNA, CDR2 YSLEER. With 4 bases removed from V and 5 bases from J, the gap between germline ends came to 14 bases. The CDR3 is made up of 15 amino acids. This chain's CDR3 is CASSLRGQVTGELFF. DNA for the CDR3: TGCGCCAGCAGCCTTCGGGGCCAGGTAACCGGGGAGCTGTTTTTT.

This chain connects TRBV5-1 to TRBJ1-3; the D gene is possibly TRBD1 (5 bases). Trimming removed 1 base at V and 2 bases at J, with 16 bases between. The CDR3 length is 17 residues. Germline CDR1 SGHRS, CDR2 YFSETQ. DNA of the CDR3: TGCGCCAGCAGCTTGCTGGCGGGACCCCTCACTGGAAACACCATATATTTT. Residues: CASSLLAGPLTGNTIYF.

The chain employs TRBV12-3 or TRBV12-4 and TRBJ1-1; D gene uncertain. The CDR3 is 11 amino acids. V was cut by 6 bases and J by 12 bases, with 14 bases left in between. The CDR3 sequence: CASSLREISFF. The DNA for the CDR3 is TGTGCCAGCAGCCTAAGGGAGATTTCTTTCTTT.

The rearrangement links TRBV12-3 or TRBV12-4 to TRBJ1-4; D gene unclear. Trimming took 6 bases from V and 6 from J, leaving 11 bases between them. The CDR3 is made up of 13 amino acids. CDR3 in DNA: TGTGCCAGCAGAGGGCCCTTGGATGAAAAACTGTTTTTT. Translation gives CASRGPLDEKLFF.

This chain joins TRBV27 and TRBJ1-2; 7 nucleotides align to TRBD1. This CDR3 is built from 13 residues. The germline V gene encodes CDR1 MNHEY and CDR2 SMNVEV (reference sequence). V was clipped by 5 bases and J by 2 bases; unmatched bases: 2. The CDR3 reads CASSHRGNYGYTF. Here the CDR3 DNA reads TGTGCCAGCAGTCACAGGGGAAACTATGGCTACACCTTC.

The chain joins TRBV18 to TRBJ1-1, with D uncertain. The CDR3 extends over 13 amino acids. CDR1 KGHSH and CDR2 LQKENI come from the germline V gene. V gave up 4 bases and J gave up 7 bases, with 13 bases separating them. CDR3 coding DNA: TGTGCCAGCTCACTTCCCGTAGCGAATGAAGCTTTCTTT. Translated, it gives CASSLPVANEAFF. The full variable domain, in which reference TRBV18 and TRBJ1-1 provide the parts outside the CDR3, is NAGVMQNPRHLVRRRGQEARLRCSPMKGHSHVYWYRQLPEEGLKFMVYLQKENIIDESGMPKERFSAEFPKEGPSILRIQQVVRGDSAAYFCASSLPVANEAFFGQGTRLTVV.

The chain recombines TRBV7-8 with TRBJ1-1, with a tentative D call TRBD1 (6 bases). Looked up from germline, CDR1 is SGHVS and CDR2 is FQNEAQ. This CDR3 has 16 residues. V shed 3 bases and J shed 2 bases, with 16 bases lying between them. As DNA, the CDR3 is TGTGCCAGCAGCTTCCCGACAGGCTGCTCAAACACTGAAGCTTTCTTT. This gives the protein CASSFPTGCSNTEAFF.

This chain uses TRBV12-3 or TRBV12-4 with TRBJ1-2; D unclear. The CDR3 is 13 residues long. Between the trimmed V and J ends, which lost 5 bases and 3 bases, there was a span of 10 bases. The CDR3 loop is CASSPHGHYGYTF. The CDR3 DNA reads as TGTGCCAGCAGTCCTCACGGGCACTATGGCTACACCTTC.

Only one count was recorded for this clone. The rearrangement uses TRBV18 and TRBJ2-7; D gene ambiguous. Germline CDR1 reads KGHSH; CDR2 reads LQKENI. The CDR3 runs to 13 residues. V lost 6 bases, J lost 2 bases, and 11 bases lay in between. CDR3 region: CASSALGPYEQYF. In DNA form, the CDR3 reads TGTGCCAGCTCCGCCTTGGGCCCCTACGAGCAGTACTTC.

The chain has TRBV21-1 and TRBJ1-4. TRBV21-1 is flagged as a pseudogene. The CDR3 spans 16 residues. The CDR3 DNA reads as TGTGCCAGCAGCAAACAAGTGAAGAGGGTGGTAGGAAAACTGTTTTTT. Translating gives CASSKQVKRVVGKLFF.

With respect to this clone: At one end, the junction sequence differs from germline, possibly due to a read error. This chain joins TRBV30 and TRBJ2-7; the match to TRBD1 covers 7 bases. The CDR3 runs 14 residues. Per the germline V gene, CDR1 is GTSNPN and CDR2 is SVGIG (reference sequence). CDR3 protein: CARIGDRGTYEQYF. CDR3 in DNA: TGCGCCCGAATAGGGGACAGAGGAACCTACGAGCAGTACTTC.

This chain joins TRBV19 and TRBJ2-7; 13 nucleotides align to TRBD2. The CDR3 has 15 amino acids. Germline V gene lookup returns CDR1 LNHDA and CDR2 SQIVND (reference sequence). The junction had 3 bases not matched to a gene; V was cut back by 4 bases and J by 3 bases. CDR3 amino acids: CASSTGTSGIYEQYF. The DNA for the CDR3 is TGTGCCAGTAGTACAGGGACTAGCGGGATCTACGAGCAGTACTTC.

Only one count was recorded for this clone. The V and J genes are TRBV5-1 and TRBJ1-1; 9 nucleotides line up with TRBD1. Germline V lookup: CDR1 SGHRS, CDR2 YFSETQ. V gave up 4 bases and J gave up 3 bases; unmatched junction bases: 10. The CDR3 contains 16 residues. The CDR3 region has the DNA TGCGCCAGCAGCCCCGGGACAGGGATAATGGACACTGAAGCTTTCTTT. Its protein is CASSPGTGIMDTEAFF.

The CDR3: CATSEGFGRPQHF. The CDR3 DNA sequence: TGTGCCACCAGTGAGGGTTTTGGTAGGCCCCAGCATTTT. The chain has TRBV24-1 and TRBJ1-5, with no clear D. The CDR3 length is 13 residues. Trimming took off 4 bases at V and 9 bases at J, with 12 bases between the two ends. Germline CDR1 reads KGHDR; CDR2 reads SFDVKD.

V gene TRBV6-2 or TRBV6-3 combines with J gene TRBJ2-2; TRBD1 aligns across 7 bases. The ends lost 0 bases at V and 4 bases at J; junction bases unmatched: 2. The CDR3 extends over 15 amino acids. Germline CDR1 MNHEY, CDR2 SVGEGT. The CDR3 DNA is TGTGCCAGCAGTTACTCAGGGGGCGGCACCGGGGAGCTGTTTTTT. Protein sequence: CASSYSGGGTGELFF.

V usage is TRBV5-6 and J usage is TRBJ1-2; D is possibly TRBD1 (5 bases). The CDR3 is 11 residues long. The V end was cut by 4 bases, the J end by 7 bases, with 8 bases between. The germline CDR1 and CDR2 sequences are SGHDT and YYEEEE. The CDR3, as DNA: TGTGCCAGCAGCCCGGGACGTGGCTACACCTTC. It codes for CASSPGRGYTF.

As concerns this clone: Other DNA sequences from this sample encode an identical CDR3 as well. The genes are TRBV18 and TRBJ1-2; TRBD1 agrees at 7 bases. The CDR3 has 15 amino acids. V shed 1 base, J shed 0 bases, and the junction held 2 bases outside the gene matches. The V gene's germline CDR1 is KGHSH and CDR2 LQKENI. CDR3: CASSPRDRPNYGYTF. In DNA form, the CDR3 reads TGTGCCAGCTCACCACGGGACAGACCTAACTATGGCTACACCTTC.

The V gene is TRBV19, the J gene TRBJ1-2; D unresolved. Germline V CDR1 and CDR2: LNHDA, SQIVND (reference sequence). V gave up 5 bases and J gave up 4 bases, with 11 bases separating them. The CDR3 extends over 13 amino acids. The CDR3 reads CASSRDPLYGYTF. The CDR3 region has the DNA TGTGCCAGTAGTCGGGATCCGCTCTATGGCTACACCTTC.

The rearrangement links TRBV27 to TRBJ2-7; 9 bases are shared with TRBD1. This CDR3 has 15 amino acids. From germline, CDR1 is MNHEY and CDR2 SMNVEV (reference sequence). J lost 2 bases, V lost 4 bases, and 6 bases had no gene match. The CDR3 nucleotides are TGTGCCAGCAGTTCACCGGGACAGGGCGCCTACGAGCAGTACTTC. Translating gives CASSSPGQGAYEQYF.

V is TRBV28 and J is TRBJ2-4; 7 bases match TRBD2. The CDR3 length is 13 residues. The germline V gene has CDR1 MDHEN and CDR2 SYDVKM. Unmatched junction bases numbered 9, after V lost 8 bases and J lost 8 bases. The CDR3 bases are TGTGCCAGCTCGGCCGGGGGGATTGACATTCAGTACTTC. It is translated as CASSAGGIDIQYF.

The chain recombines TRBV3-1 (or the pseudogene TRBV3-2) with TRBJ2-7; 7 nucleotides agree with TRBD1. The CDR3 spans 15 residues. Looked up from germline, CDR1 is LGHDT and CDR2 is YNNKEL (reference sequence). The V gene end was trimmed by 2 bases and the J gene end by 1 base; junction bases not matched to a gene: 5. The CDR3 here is CASSQPDRSSYEQYF. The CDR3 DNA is TGTGCCAGCAGCCAACCGGACAGGTCTTCCTACGAGCAGTACTTC.

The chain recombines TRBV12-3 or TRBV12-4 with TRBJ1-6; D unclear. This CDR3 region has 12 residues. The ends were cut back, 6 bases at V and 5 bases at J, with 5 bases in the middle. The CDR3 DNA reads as TGTGCCAGCAGGCTGAATAATTCACCCCTCCACTTT. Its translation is CASRLNNSPLHF.

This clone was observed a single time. The CDR3 sequence: CASSSGLANTDTQYF. CDR3 bases: TGTGCCAGCAGCTCGGGACTAGCGAACACAGATACGCAGTATTTT. The V and J genes are TRBV11-2 and TRBJ2-3, with TRBD2 matching 10 bases. Per the germline V gene, CDR1 is SGHAT and CDR2 is FQNNGV. There are 15 residues in the CDR3. After removal of 4 bases from V and 2 bases from J, the junction contained 3 bases not matched to a gene.

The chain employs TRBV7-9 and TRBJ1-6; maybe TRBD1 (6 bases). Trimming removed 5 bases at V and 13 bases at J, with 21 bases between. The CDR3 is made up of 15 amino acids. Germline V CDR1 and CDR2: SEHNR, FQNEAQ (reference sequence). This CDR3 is CASSQGGTKEGPLHF. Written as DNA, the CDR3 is TGTGCCAGCAGCCAAGGGGGGACCAAGGAAGGGCCCCTCCACTTT.

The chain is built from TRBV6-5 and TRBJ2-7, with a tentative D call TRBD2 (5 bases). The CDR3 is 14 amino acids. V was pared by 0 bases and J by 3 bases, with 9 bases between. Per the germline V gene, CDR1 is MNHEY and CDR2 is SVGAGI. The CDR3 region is CASSYSLSGYEQYF. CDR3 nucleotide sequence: TGTGCCAGCAGTTACTCGCTCAGCGGCTACGAGCAGTACTTC.